This passage covers 6 T cell receptor beta chains from one sample sequenced in a study of identical twins. TCRdb re-derived calls from the 5' RACE reads in MiXCR, one entry per CDR3 protein. The sample includes about 730,000 distinct CDR3 sequences, 20% to 25% of them seen just once. In addition, the sample was reused for a study of T cells expressing NK-cell markers.

Sequenced: PBMCs. The receptors stem from a woman aged 18-29 years in good health.

This clonotype was observed a few times. V is TRBV4-3 and J is TRBJ2-5, with 9 positions matching TRBD2. Germline V gene lookup returns CDR1 LGHNA and CDR2 YSLEER. The CDR3 is made up of 16 amino acids. J was trimmed by 5 bases and V by 3 bases; bases with no gene match: 10. The CDR3 DNA follows: TGCGCCAGCAGCCAGCAAACCGGGACTAGCACCGAGACCCAGTACTTC. It encodes CASSQQTGTSTETQYF.

Ten or more counts support this clonotype. The chain employs TRBV29-1 and TRBJ2-7; the match to TRBD2 covers 9 bases. CDR1 is SQVTM, CDR2 ANQGSEA, per germline. The CDR3 consists of 13 residues. The V gene end was trimmed by 6 bases and the J gene end by 5 bases; junction bases not matched to a gene: 8. The CDR3 sequence is CSVILAGRNEQYF. The CDR3, as DNA: TGCAGCGTAATCCTAGCGGGACGCAACGAGCAGTACTTC.

This clonotype was picked up a small number of times. CDR3: CASSQGLPEKLFF. DNA for the CDR3: TGCGCCAGCAGCCAAGGGCTGCCTGAAAAACTGTTTTTT. The chain joins TRBV5-1 to TRBJ1-4; no definite D call. Germline values: CDR1 SGHRS, CDR2 YFSETQ. CDR3 length equals 13 residues. V was pared by 4 bases and J by 7 bases, with 11 bases between.

In its sample, this clonotype was seen many times. V gene TRBV11-1 combines with J gene TRBJ2-5; 10 bases align to TRBD2. Germline lookup yields CDR1 SGHAT and CDR2 FQDESV (reference sequence). This CDR3 region has 19 residues. V lost 0 bases to trimming and J lost 4 bases; unmatched junction nucleotides: 14. CDR3: CASSLAYKRGGSFGETQYF. In DNA form, the CDR3 reads TGTGCCAGCAGCTTAGCGTACAAGCGGGGGGGCTCGTTTGGAGAGACCCAGTACTTC.

The chain joins TRBV27 to TRBJ2-5, with 7 positions matching TRBD1. Germline lookup yields CDR1 MNHEY and CDR2 SMNVEV (reference sequence). The length of the CDR3 is 15 residues. V was clipped by 6 bases and J by 2 bases; unmatched bases: 9. CDR3: CASRLDRARQETQYF. Here the CDR3 DNA reads TGTGCCAGCAGATTAGACAGGGCTAGGCAAGAGACCCAGTACTTC.

This clonotype has only a few counts. The V and J genes are TRBV20-1 and TRBJ1-5, with D possibly TRBD1 on 5 matching bases. The germline gives CDR1 DFQATT, CDR2 SNEGSKA (reference sequence). V was shortened by 1 base and J by 4 bases, with 8 bases between the two germline ends. This CDR3 contains 13 residues. The CDR3 DNA sequence: TGCAGTGCTAGAGGGGCAGGGAATCAGCCCCAGCATTTT. Translating gives CSARGAGNQPQHF.